A selection of T cell receptor beta chains follows, all from one sample in a study of T cells in Graves' hyperthyroidism and ophthalmopathy. Each CDR3 protein gets one entry after TCRdb re-called the multiplex PCR reads with MiXCR. Among 200,000 to 250,000 distinct CDR3 sequences listed, less than 20% were seen once. Sequencing input: blood. These receptors were obtained from a woman aged 45-65 years with Graves' hyperthyroidism. The CDR3 runs from the conserved cysteine through the conserved F or W. The D gene is left open where the match is weak. Size tells how often a clone was seen (once, few, many) or the class of an expanded clone, and some rows leave it out.

J gene: TRBJ1-5
D gene: -
clone size: many
V gene: TRBV6-1
CDR3 DNA: TGTGCCAGCAGTGTGTGGGGCGGTCGTCAGCCCCAGCATTTT
CDR3 protein: CASSVWGGRQPQHF

J gene: TRBJ2-1
D gene: -
clone size: many
V gene: TRBV12-3/TRBV12-4
CDR3 DNA: TGTGCCAGCAGGACCGGGGTTGACTCCTACAATGAGCAGTTCTTC
CDR3 protein: CASRTGVDSYNEQFF

J gene: TRBJ1-5
D gene: -
clone size: many
V gene: TRBV28
CDR3 DNA: TGTGCCAGCAGTTTGGTTAGGGGTATAAGTCAGCCCCAGCATTTT
CDR3 protein: CASSLVRGISQPQHF

J gene: TRBJ2-5
D gene: -
clone size: -
V gene: TRBV19
CDR3 DNA: TGTGCCAGTAGTATGCCGGGTTTGCGAGAGACCCAGTACTTC
CDR3 protein: CASSMPGLRETQYF

J gene: TRBJ2-3
D gene: TRBD1
clone size: -
V gene: TRBV13
CDR3 DNA: TGTGCCAGCAGCGGAAGGACAGGACAAACAGATACGCAGTATTTT
CDR3 protein: CASSGRTGQTDTQYF

J gene: TRBJ2-1
D gene: -
clone size: once
V gene: TRBV5-1
CDR3 DNA: TGCGCCAGCAGCTTTCCCGGGGTGGACAATGAGCAGTTCTTC
CDR3 protein: CASSFPGVDNEQFF

J gene: TRBJ1-4
D gene: TRBD1
clone size: many
V gene: TRBV2
CDR3 DNA: TGTGCCAGCAGTGGGACAGGGGCCACCCAAAAACTGTTTTTT
CDR3 protein: CASSGTGATQKLFF

J gene: TRBJ2-5
D gene: TRBD2
clone size: many
V gene: TRBV3-1
CDR3 DNA: TGTGCCAGCAGCCTACCCGCGACTAGCTGGGTGGAGACCCAGTACTTC
CDR3 protein: CASSLPATSWVETQYF

J gene: TRBJ2-1
D gene: -
clone size: few
V gene: TRBV5-4
CDR3 DNA: TGTGCCAGCAACCACGCCGGGGGCGCCTCCTACAATGAGCAGTTCTTC
CDR3 protein: CASNHAGGASYNEQFF

J gene: TRBJ2-1
D gene: TRBD1
clone size: many
V gene: TRBV7-9
CDR3 DNA: TGTGCCAGCAGCCCCCGGCAGGGGGACTACAATGAGCAGTTCTTC
CDR3 protein: CASSPRQGDYNEQFF

J gene: TRBJ1-5
D gene: -
clone size: few
V gene: TRBV6-1
CDR3 DNA: TGTGCCAGCAGTGATCTGGGGCTTAGCAATCAGCCCCAGCATTTT
CDR3 protein: CASSDLGLSNQPQHF

J gene: TRBJ2-4
D gene: -
clone size: many
V gene: TRBV6-2/TRBV6-3
CDR3 DNA: TGTGCCAGCAGCGTACTTGGAGCCAAAAACATTCAGTACTTC
CDR3 protein: CASSVLGAKNIQYF

J gene: TRBJ2-2
D gene: -
clone size: -
V gene: TRBV4-1
CDR3 DNA: TGCGCCAGCAGCCAGGGGGCGAACACCGGGGAGCTGTTTTTT
CDR3 protein: CASSQGANTGELFF

J gene: TRBJ1-1
D gene: -
clone size: many
V gene: TRBV5-1
CDR3 DNA: TGCGCCAGCAGCCAACAGGGGAACACTGAAGCTTTCTTT
CDR3 protein: CASSQQGNTEAFF

J gene: TRBJ2-1
D gene: -
clone size: -
V gene: TRBV24-1
CDR3 DNA: TGTGCCACCAGTGGCGCGGGAATCCATGAGCAGTTCTTC
CDR3 protein: CATSGAGIHEQFF

J gene: TRBJ2-1
D gene: TRBD2
clone size: -
V gene: TRBV2
CDR3 DNA: TGTGCCTGCTATAGCGGGAGGGGCGGAAATGAGCAGTTCTTC
CDR3 protein: CACYSGRGGNEQFF

J gene: TRBJ2-5
D gene: TRBD2
clone size: many
V gene: TRBV28
CDR3 DNA: TGTGCCAGCAGTGATCTCGCGGGAGGCCTCCAAGAGACCCAGTACTTC
CDR3 protein: CASSDLAGGLQETQYF

J gene: TRBJ1-5
D gene: TRBD1
clone size: many
V gene: TRBV19
CDR3 DNA: TGTGCCAGTAGTAAGGGACAGGGAAGCAATCAGCCCCAGCATTTT
CDR3 protein: CASSKGQGSNQPQHF

J gene: TRBJ2-7
D gene: TRBD1
clone size: few
V gene: TRBV6-1
CDR3 DNA: TGTGCCAGCAACAGACAGGGAGCCTACGAGCAGTACTTC
CDR3 protein: CASNRQGAYEQYF

J gene: TRBJ2-3
D gene: -
clone size: many
V gene: TRBV18
CDR3 DNA: TGTGCCAGCTCACCAAGGTCAGATACGCAGTATTTT
CDR3 protein: CASSPRSDTQYF

J gene: TRBJ1-2
D gene: -
clone size: -
V gene: TRBV7-9
CDR3 DNA: TGTGCCAGCAGCTTAGTGGCAGCAGGGACCTATGGCTACACCTTC
CDR3 protein: CASSLVAAGTYGYTF

J gene: TRBJ1-5
D gene: -
clone size: many
V gene: TRBV10-3
CDR3 DNA: TGTGCCATCAGCCCAGATGGGAATCAGCCCCAGCATTTT
CDR3 protein: CAISPDGNQPQHF

J gene: TRBJ2-1
D gene: TRBD2
clone size: few
V gene: TRBV10-3
CDR3 DNA: TGTGCCATCAGTGACTCCCCGGGACTAGCGGGAGTAAGATGGAATGAGCAGTTCTTC
CDR3 protein: CAISDSPGLAGVRWNEQFF

J gene: TRBJ2-3
D gene: TRBD2
clone size: -
V gene: TRBV3-1
CDR3 DNA: TGTGCCAGCAGCCAAGGGGGAGCTAGCGGGAGGTTACAGTATTTT
CDR3 protein: CASSQGGASGRLQYF

J gene: TRBJ1-2
D gene: -
clone size: -
V gene: TRBV7-2
CDR3 DNA: TGTGCCAGCAGCCCGCACCAGGAGAACTATGGCTACACCTTC
CDR3 protein: CASSPHQENYGYTF

J gene: TRBJ2-1
D gene: TRBD2
clone size: many
V gene: TRBV7-2
CDR3 DNA: TGTGCCAGCAGCTTAAAAGCGGGAGGGAGTGAGCAGTTCTTC
CDR3 protein: CASSLKAGGSEQFF

J gene: TRBJ2-7
D gene: TRBD2
clone size: many
V gene: TRBV7-9
CDR3 DNA: TGTGCCAGCAGCCCCTTACTAGCGGGACCTCTCTACGAGCAGTACTTC
CDR3 protein: CASSPLLAGPLYEQYF

J gene: TRBJ2-3
D gene: -
clone size: many
V gene: TRBV29-1
CDR3 DNA: TGCAGCGTTGAAGACCCAATCGGGGAAACGCAGTATTTT
CDR3 protein: CSVEDPIGETQYF

J gene: TRBJ2-1
D gene: TRBD2
clone size: -
V gene: TRBV10-3
CDR3 DNA: TGTGCCATCAGTGAGTCTCGCGGGAGCTCCTACAATGAGCAGTTCTTC
CDR3 protein: CAISESRGSSYNEQFF

J gene: TRBJ1-2
D gene: -
clone size: few
V gene: TRBV3-1
CDR3 DNA: TGTGCCAGCAGCCAAGTCCGGGGGGCTCAAGGTGGCTACACCTTC
CDR3 protein: CASSQVRGAQGGYTF

J gene: TRBJ2-2
D gene: -
clone size: -
V gene: TRBV7-3
CDR3 DNA: TGTGCCAGCAGCTTAAATTCACTAGCAGGGACCGGGGAGCTGTTTTTT
CDR3 protein: CASSLNSLAGTGELFF

J gene: TRBJ2-7
D gene: TRBD2
clone size: -
V gene: TRBV7-7
CDR3 DNA: TGTGCTAGCAGCCCATACACTAGCGGGGGCAGCCACTACGAGCAGTACTTC
CDR3 protein: CASSPYTSGGSHYEQYF

J gene: TRBJ1-5
D gene: -
clone size: -
V gene: TRBV12-5
CDR3 DNA: TGTGCTAGTGGTTTGGCCCGCCCAGGGGTCAGAAGCAATCAGCCCCAGCATTTT
CDR3 protein: CASGLARPGVRSNQPQHF

J gene: TRBJ1-2
D gene: TRBD1
clone size: many
V gene: TRBV11-2
CDR3 DNA: TGTGCCAGCAGCGCCGGGACAGGGGGTGGCTACACCTTC
CDR3 protein: CASSAGTGGGYTF